These 27 T cell receptor beta chains share one sample of origin, sequenced in a study of shared clonotypes between healthy human individuals. Terminally differentiated effector memory CD45RA+ cells were excluded by CCR7 positive selection of CD45RO-negative cells. Here immunoSEQ multiplex PCR was the method, and the copy in TCRdb shows in-frame clones only, minus some. Of more than 600,000 clones listed, approximately 90% were seen once; the top ten hold about 24%. Material for sequencing was naive CD8+ T cells sorted from blood. The receptors originated from a young man in good health.

V usage is TRBV6-5 and J usage is TRBJ2-2; 7 bases agree with TRBD2. The V segment lost 2 bases and the J segment 6 bases; nucleotides outside the gene matches: 9. CDR1 is MNHEY and CDR2 is SVGAGI in the germline V gene. The CDR3 totals 16 residues. CDR3 nucleotides: TGTGCCAGCAGTTACGGGCGTGGGGGGGTAGCCGGGGAGCTGTTTTTT. This codes for CASSYGRGGVAGELFF.

The chain employs TRBV28 and TRBJ2-7; 12 positions agree with TRBD1. Trimming at V came to 2 bases and at J to 5 bases, leaving 1 base not matched to a gene. Germline loops: CDR1 MDHEN, CDR2 SYDVKM. The CDR3 sequence is 14 residues long. The DNA for the CDR3 is TGTGCCAGCAGTTTAGGGACAGGGGGCGACGAGCAGTACTTC. It is translated as CASSLGTGGDEQYF.

The genes are TRBV7-8 and TRBJ2-5; 14 bases are shared with TRBD2. The germline V gene encodes CDR1 SGHVS and CDR2 FQNEAQ. Trimming removed 8 bases from V and 3 bases from J; junction bases left unmatched: 20. CDR3 length: 20 amino acids. CDR3 protein: CASGHFETSGRGGLKETQYF. The DNA of the CDR3 is TGTGCCAGCGGACACTTTGAGACTAGCGGGAGGGGTGGTCTAAAAGAGACCCAGTACTTC.

The J gene is TRBJ1-4, the V gene TRBV9; no firm D call. Germline V gives CDR1 SGDLS, CDR2 YYNGEE. V was trimmed by 3 bases and J by 13 bases, leaving 10 bases between them. The CDR3 spans 11 residues. CDR3 sequence reads: CASSGVSGLFF. The CDR3 DNA reads as TGTGCCAGCAGCGGGGTAAGCGGACTGTTTTTT.

The V call is TRBV18, the J call TRBJ1-1; the match to TRBD1 covers 9 bases. The CDR3 extends over 19 amino acids. Germline CDR1 is KGHSH and CDR2 is LQKENI. J gave up 2 bases and V 0 bases, and 13 bases lay outside the gene matches. This chain's CDR3 is CASSPPRLNRGQDNTEAFF. For the CDR3, the DNA is TGTGCCAGCTCACCACCGCGCCTCAACAGGGGGCAGGATAACACTGAAGCTTTCTTT.

With respect to this clone: Germline is not matched at one junction end, which may reflect a read error. This chain uses TRBV5-1 with TRBJ2-5; D gene unclear. The CDR3 extends over 17 amino acids. Germline V lookup: CDR1 SGHRS, CDR2 YFSETQ. CDR3 loop: CASSLNPFARNQETQYF. The CDR3 DNA is TGCGCCAGCAGCTTGAACCCATTTGCCAGAAACCAGGAGACCCAGTACTTC.

V and J are TRBV19 and TRBJ1-2; D unresolved. This CDR3 contains 13 residues. Germline V lookup: CDR1 LNHDA, CDR2 SQIVND (reference sequence). With 9 bases removed from V and 4 bases from J, the gap between germline ends came to 15 bases. The CDR3, as DNA: TGTGCCAGCATAACGACGGATGGCTATGGCTACACCTTC. Residues: CASITTDGYGYTF.

The rearrangement joins TRBV27 to TRBJ1-5, with 7 bases aligning to TRBD1. Per the germline V gene, CDR1 is MNHEY and CDR2 is SMNVEV (reference sequence). The ends lost 10 bases at V and 4 bases at J; junction bases unmatched: 13. The CDR3 contains 15 residues. CDR3 in amino acids: CATSTGTDGNQPQHF. CDR3 bases: TGTGCCACCTCGACAGGGACGGATGGGAATCAGCCCCAGCATTTT.

The chain couples TRBV7-9 to TRBJ2-2; D unclear. With 1 base removed from V and 3 bases from J, the gap between germline ends came to 9 bases. Germline V lookup: CDR1 SEHNR, CDR2 FQNEAQ (reference sequence). The CDR3 length is 15 residues. The CDR3 DNA reads TGTGCCAGCAGCTTAGAAGGATTCGACACCGGGGAGCTGTTTTTT. Encoded protein: CASSLEGFDTGELFF.

The rearrangement links TRBV6-5 to TRBJ1-4, with no clear D. With 1 base removed from V and 8 bases from J, the gap between germline ends came to 8 bases. CDR3 length equals 13 residues. From germline, CDR1 is MNHEY and CDR2 SVGAGI. The CDR3 loop reads CASSYLGKEKLFF. As DNA, the CDR3 is TGTGCCAGCAGTTACTTGGGGAAGGAAAAACTGTTTTTT.

The rearrangement uses TRBV7-2 and TRBJ2-5; tentatively, D is TRBD1 or TRBD2 (5 bases each). From germline, CDR1 is SGHTA and CDR2 FQGNSA. CDR3 length equals 15 residues. V was trimmed by 0 bases and J by 5 bases, leaving 13 bases between them. CDR3 nucleotide sequence: TGTGCCAGCAGCTTAGCTGGGGCCTCTAGCGAGACCCAGTACTTC. Its protein is CASSLAGASSETQYF. The variable domain in full, completed from reference TRBV7-2 and TRBJ2-5, reads GAGVSQSPSNKVTEKGKDVELRCDPISGHTALYWYRQSLGQGLEFLIYFQGNSAPDKSGLPSDRFSAERTGGSVSTLTIQRTQQEDSAVYLCASSLAGASSETQYFGPGTRLLVL.

Details on this clone: Other DNA sequences of this sample code for an identical CDR3. The chain is built from TRBV11-2 and TRBJ2-7; D gene unclear. The length of the CDR3 is 12 residues. Trimming removed 4 bases at V and 2 bases at J, with 6 bases between. Germline CDR1 and CDR2: SGHAT and FQNNGV. The chain's CDR3 is CASSSLTYEQYF. Here the CDR3 DNA reads TGTGCCAGCAGCTCCTTGACCTACGAGCAGTACTTC. Based on the CDR3 plus reference TRBV11-2 and TRBJ2-7, the full variable domain is EAGVAQSPRYKIIEKRQSVAFWCNPISGHATLYWYQQILGQGPKLLIQFQNNGVVDDSQLPKDRFSAERLKGVDSTLKIQPAKLEDSAVYLCASSSLTYEQYFGPGTRLTVT.

The chain has TRBV7-6 and TRBJ2-1; D is tentatively TRBD1 or TRBD2 (5 bases each). The germline V gene has CDR1 SGHVS and CDR2 FNYEAQ. V was pared by 5 bases and J by 5 bases, with 16 bases between. There are 15 residues in the CDR3. The CDR3 nucleotides are TGTGCCAGCAGCCCCCGTCACGGGACGAACAATGAGCAGTTCTTC. As protein: CASSPRHGTNNEQFF. Full variable domain (remainder filled in from reference TRBV7-6 and TRBJ2-1): GAGVSQSPRYKVTKRGQDVALRCDPISGHVSLYWYRQALGQGPEFLTYFNYEAQQDKSGLPNDRFSAERPEGSISTLTIQRTEQRDSAMYRCASSPRHGTNNEQFFGPGTRLTVL.

The chain uses TRBV27 and TRBJ1-1; D might be TRBD1 (6 bases). The ends were cut back, 5 bases at V and 6 bases at J, with 13 bases in the middle. Germline CDR1 reads MNHEY; CDR2 reads SMNVEV (reference sequence). The CDR3 covers 13 residues. DNA for the CDR3: TGTGCCAGCAGTCCCTCGACAGGCGCTGAAGCTTTCTTT. Residues: CASSPSTGAEAFF.

Only a few counts were recorded for this clone. The chain is built from TRBV28 and TRBJ1-4; maybe TRBD1 (6 bases). The CDR3 runs 16 residues. The V gene lost 4 bases and the J gene lost 3 bases, with 15 bases spanning the gap. The germline CDR1 and CDR2 sequences are MDHEN and SYDVKM. CDR3 nucleotide sequence: TGTGCCAGCAGTTCCAGGGGTGCATTGGCTAATGAAAAACTGTTTTTT. This sequence encodes CASSSRGALANEKLFF.

J is TRBJ2-5 and V is TRBV5-1; maybe TRBD2 (7 bases). CDR3 length: 15 amino acids. Germline V gene lookup returns CDR1 SGHRS and CDR2 YFSETQ. Trimming left V 2 bases short and J 2 bases short, with 13 bases between. The CDR3: CASSFRGGSQETQYF. DNA for the CDR3: TGCGCCAGCAGCTTCAGGGGAGGGTCTCAAGAGACCCAGTACTTC.

The chain recombines TRBV7-9 with TRBJ1-4, with D uncertain. From germline, CDR1 is SEHNR and CDR2 FQNEAQ (reference sequence). With 4 bases removed from V and 8 bases from J, the gap between germline ends came to 11 bases. The CDR3 totals 13 residues. The CDR3 sequence is CASSSDGGEKLFF. DNA of the CDR3: TGTGCCAGCAGCTCGGACGGAGGAGAAAAACTGTTTTTT.

This chain joins TRBV5-5 and TRBJ1-1; no clear D gene. CDR3 length equals 10 residues. The germline CDR1 and CDR2 sequences are SGHKS and YYEKEE (reference sequence). Trimming left V 1 base short and J 7 bases short, with 2 bases between. CDR3 loop: CASSLSEAFF. In DNA, the CDR3 is TGTGCCAGCAGCTTGAGTGAAGCTTTCTTT.

CDR3 region: CASGVTGGRNGYTF. The CDR3 region has the DNA TGTGCTAGTGGTGTGACAGGGGGTCGAAATGGCTACACCTTC. The chain couples TRBV12-5 to TRBJ1-2, with 9 positions matching TRBD1. The ends lost 5 bases at V and 6 bases at J; junction bases unmatched: 7. The CDR3 consists of 14 residues. CDR1 LGHNT and CDR2 FRNRAP come from the germline V gene.

As regards this clone: This likely reflects a read error, since a far larger clone is one base away. The CDR3 loop reads CASSSTSYEQYF. The CDR3 DNA reads as TGTGCCAGCAGTTCTACCTCCTACGAGCAGTACTTC. The V gene is TRBV27, the J gene TRBJ2-7; D not certain. Germline V CDR1 and CDR2: MNHEY, SMNVEV (reference sequence). The V gene lost 4 bases and the J gene lost 0 bases, with 4 bases spanning the gap. The CDR3 loop spans 12 amino acids.

This rearrangement joins TRBV7-9 to TRBJ2-2; D could derive from TRBD1 or TRBD2 (5 bases each). The CDR3 is 16 residues long. Germline CDR1 is SEHNR and CDR2 is FQNEAQ (reference sequence). Trimming pared 4 bases from V and 0 bases from J, leaving 12 bases between. Here the CDR3 DNA reads TGTGCCAGCAGCTCCCCCCTGGGGGCGAACACCGGGGAGCTGTTTTTT. Translated, it gives CASSSPLGANTGELFF.

CDR3 sequence (DNA): TGTGCCAGCAGTTTCGGGCCCAGTGGCGAGGAGTTCTTC. It specifies CASSFGPSGEEFF. J is TRBJ2-1 and V is TRBV27; D ambiguous. Germline-derived CDR1 and CDR2 are MNHEY and SMNVEV (reference sequence). This CDR3 contains 13 residues. Trimming left V 3 bases short and J 14 bases short, with 17 bases between.

This sequence joins TRBV15 and TRBJ1-5, with D unclear. The CDR3 sequence is 16 residues long. CDR1 and CDR2 from the germline V gene are LNHNV and YYDKDF (reference sequence). V was pared by 0 bases and J by 5 bases, with 14 bases between. The CDR3 loop is CATSRDDGPRDQPQHF. CDR3 in DNA: TGTGCCACCAGCAGAGATGACGGGCCTAGAGATCAGCCCCAGCATTTT.

This sequence joins TRBV27 and TRBJ2-7; D not certain. V lost 5 bases to trimming and J lost 0 bases, with 8 bases between them. Germline lookup yields CDR1 MNHEY and CDR2 SMNVEV (reference sequence). The length of the CDR3 is 13 residues. CDR3 loop: CASSPRISYEQYF. The CDR3 region has the DNA TGTGCCAGCAGTCCGCGTATCTCCTACGAGCAGTACTTC.

CDR3 amino acids: CASSDGSSSYEQYF. CDR3 nucleotides: TGTGCCAGCAGTGACGGCTCTAGCTCCTACGAGCAGTACTTC. The genes are TRBV6-1 and TRBJ2-7; D unclear. CDR3 length: 14 amino acids. Germline assignment: CDR1 MNHNS and CDR2 SASEGT. With 3 bases removed from V and 0 bases from J, the gap between germline ends came to 9 bases.

The V gene is TRBV19, the J gene TRBJ2-2; tentatively, D is TRBD2 (5 bases). Trimming removed 9 bases from V and 2 bases from J, with 16 bases in between. The CDR3 consists of 15 residues. Germline-derived CDR1 and CDR2 are LNHDA and SQIVND (reference sequence). The CDR3 reads CASAKGARNTGELFF. For the CDR3, the DNA is TGTGCCAGCGCCAAGGGAGCCAGAAACACCGGGGAGCTGTTTTTT.

The chain couples TRBV28 to TRBJ2-1; 9 bases agree with TRBD2. This CDR3 is 16 amino acids long. After removal of 3 bases from V and 1 base from J, the junction contained 4 bases not matched to a gene. In germline, CDR1 is MDHEN, CDR2 SYDVKM. CDR3 bases: TGTGCCAGCAGTTTGGAAAGCGGGAGGTCCTACAATGAGCAGTTCTTC. It specifies CASSLESGRSYNEQFF.